The sequence of this T cell receptor (beta chain) was determined in a study of blood T cell repertoires in COVID-19. Study details: T cells, B-cell-depleted T cells, or PBMCs provided the cDNA or gDNA that served as material.

There are 16 residues in the CDR3. The trim removed 3 bases at V and 0 bases at J, leaving 5 bases unmatched. Germline lookup yields CDR1 SGHRS and CDR2 YFSETQ. The repertoire was sequenced with immunoSEQ multiplex PCR; TCRdb's copy has only in-frame clones and lacks some. The sample holds 240,000 or so clones, 70% to 90% seen once. Recruits, aged roughly 18 to 90 years, lived in 20 to 30 US areas. Cohort assignment relied on participant-reported clinical history. The rearrangement uses TRBV5-1 and TRBJ1-2; 10 nucleotides align to TRBD1. The sequenced sample was PBMCs or T cells enriched from blood (not recorded which). This clonotype was obtained from a woman aged 40 to 49 with acute COVID-19. CDR3 loop: CASSSGTGVTNYGYTF. The CDR3 DNA reads TGCGCCAGCAGCTCAGGGACAGGGGTTACTAACTATGGCTACACCTTC. Filled out from reference TRBV5-1 and TRBJ1-2, the complete variable domain reads KAGVTQTPRYLIKTRGQQVTLSCSPISGHRSVSWYQQTPGQGLQFLFEYFSETQRNKGNFPGRFSGRQFSNSRSEMNVSTLELGDSALYLCASSSGTGVTNYGYTFGSGTRLTVV.